Shown below are 2 T cell receptor beta chains from a single sample sequenced in a study of beta chain features in type 1 diabetes. The study reverse transcribed the entire isolated RNA, so it sequenced expressed TCRB transcripts. TCRdb's table, derived via immunoSEQ multiplex PCR, lists solely in-frame clones and lacks some. The sample includes some 330,000 clones, more than 9.5% of them seen just once. The sequenced material came from naive CD4+ T cells from blood. The receptors come from a woman aged 25 to 39 in good health.

The rearrangement links TRBV7-3 to TRBJ2-3; D call uncertain. Germline CDR1 reads SGHTA; CDR2 reads FQGTGA. This CDR3 region has 13 residues. With 2 bases removed from V and 4 bases from J, the gap between germline ends came to 7 bases. In DNA, the CDR3 is TGTGCCAGCAGCTTACGTTCCTCAGATACGCAGTATTTT. Translating it yields CASSLRSSDTQYF. Filled out from reference TRBV7-3 and TRBJ2-3, the complete variable domain reads GAGVSQTPSNKVTEKGKYVELRCDPISGHTALYWYRQSLGQGPEFLIYFQGTGAADDSGLPNDRFFAVRPEGSVSTLKIQRTERGDSAVYLCASSLRSSDTQYFGPGTRLTVL.

This clone turned up a few times. This chain connects TRBV2 to TRBJ2-3; D ambiguous. V was pared by 5 bases and J by 2 bases, with 8 bases between. The CDR3 sequence is 13 residues long. The germline V gene has CDR1 SNHLY and CDR2 FYNNEI. The CDR3 is CASSPRLTDTQYF. Here the CDR3 DNA reads TGTGCCAGCAGTCCCAGACTCACAGATACGCAGTATTTT. The full variable domain, in which reference TRBV2 and TRBJ2-3 provide the parts outside the CDR3, is EPEVTQTPSHQVTQMGQEVILRCVPISNHLYFYWYRQILGQKVEFLVSFYNNEISEKSEIFDDQFSVERPDGSNFTLKIRSTKLEDSAMYFCASSPRLTDTQYFGPGTRLTVL.